The 30 T cell receptor beta chains given below trace back to one sample, sequenced in a study of T cells in Graves' hyperthyroidism and ophthalmopathy. Amplification yielded TCR beta CDR3 regions, with RNA transcripts as the source. Primed by the HTBI set, a first-round RT-PCR was run on the TCR CDR3. TCRdb itself ran the multiplex PCR reads through MiXCR, one entry per CDR3 protein. The table includes 600,000 to 900,000 distinct CDR3 sequences, 16% detected once. Sequenced material: blood. The receptors here all came from a man between 18 and 29 years old with Graves' hyperthyroidism.

This chain uses TRBV6-5 with TRBJ1-5; a weak D match, TRBD1 (5 bases). CDR1 MNHEY and CDR2 SVGAGI come from the germline V gene. The V and J ends lost 2 bases and 5 bases respectively, with 19 bases between them. The CDR3 runs to 17 residues. The CDR3 region has the DNA TGTGCCAGCAGTTACAACCGGGACTCCCACGCGGATCAGCCCCAGCATTTT. Translating it yields CASSYNRDSHADQPQHF.

V usage is TRBV4-2 and J usage is TRBJ1-4; 7 nucleotides line up with TRBD1. In germline, CDR1 is LGHNA, CDR2 YNFKEQ. The J segment lost 5 bases and the V segment lost 0 bases, leaving 12 bases of the junction unmatched. This CDR3 is built from 18 residues. CDR3 in DNA: TGTGCCAGCAGCCAAGATCTCCTCAACAGGGGAGGGAATGAAAAACTGTTTTTT. Its protein is CASSQDLLNRGGNEKLFF.

Many counts were recorded for this clonotype. The DNA of the CDR3 is TGTGCCAGCAGTTCGGCAGGGTTCTACGAGCAGTACTTC. As protein: CASSSAGFYEQYF. V is TRBV28 and J is TRBJ2-7, with D possibly matching TRBD1 (5 bases). Germline V gene lookup returns CDR1 MDHEN and CDR2 SYDVKM. This CDR3 spans 13 amino acids. V was shortened by 4 bases and J by 3 bases, with 10 bases between the two germline ends.

This clonotype was counted only a few times. V and J are TRBV30 and TRBJ2-3; D is perhaps TRBD1 (5 bases). Germline CDR1 is GTSNPN and CDR2 is SVGIG (reference sequence). V gave up 0 bases and J gave up 4 bases, with 14 bases separating them. The CDR3 extends over 15 amino acids. The CDR3 sequence: CAWSVQDQKADTQYF. The CDR3 nucleotides read TGTGCCTGGAGTGTACAGGACCAAAAAGCAGATACGCAGTATTTT.

This clonotype has more than one count but fewer than ten. The V gene is TRBV7-8, the J gene TRBJ1-5; D gene ambiguous. The CDR3 consists of 14 residues. V was cut by 1 base and J by 9 bases, with 13 bases left in between. CDR1 SGHVS and CDR2 FQNEAQ come from the germline V gene. CDR3 coding DNA: TGTGCCAGCAGCTTAGTGCCGGGGATGAGGCCCCAGCATTTT. Translation: CASSLVPGMRPQHF.

This clonotype occurred a few times. The chain carries TRBV2 and TRBJ2-1, with 7 bases matching TRBD1. CDR3 length: 13 residues. The J segment lost 6 bases and the V segment lost 7 bases, leaving 6 bases of the junction unmatched. Germline loops: CDR1 SNHLY, CDR2 FYNNEI. The DNA for the CDR3 is TGTGCCAGCATGGAGACAGGGCCCAATGAGCAGTTCTTC. This translates into CASMETGPNEQFF.

This clonotype was seen repeatedly, ten times or more. The chain couples TRBV11-2 to TRBJ2-1, with TRBD2 identical over 10 bases. The CDR3 has 16 amino acids. Germline assignment: CDR1 SGHAT and CDR2 FQNNGV. The J segment lost 4 bases and the V segment lost 5 bases, leaving 8 bases of the junction unmatched. In DNA, the CDR3 is TGTGCCAGCAGCCCAGCTGGAGCGGGAGGGTACAATGAGCAGTTCTTC. The encoded protein is CASSPAGAGGYNEQFF.

This clonotype came up a few times. The rearrangement joins TRBV5-1 to TRBJ2-1; no definite D call. The V end was cut by 1 base, the J end by 0 bases, with 8 bases between. The CDR3 runs 15 residues. Germline CDR1 is SGHRS and CDR2 is YFSETQ. The CDR3 loop is CASSLFWSSYNEQFF. CDR3 nucleotides: TGCGCCAGCAGCTTGTTCTGGAGCTCCTACAATGAGCAGTTCTTC.

The chain combines TRBV4-3 with TRBJ2-2; weak D call: TRBD1 (6 bases). CDR1 and CDR2 (germline): LGHNA, YSLEER. CDR3 length: 17 residues. With 0 bases removed from V and 1 base from J, the gap between germline ends came to 12 bases. CDR3: CASSQDYQGQNTGELFF. Written as DNA, the CDR3 is TGCGCCAGCAGCCAAGATTACCAGGGGCAGAACACCGGGGAGCTGTTTTTT.

The chain links TRBV2 to TRBJ2-2; 8 nucleotides align to TRBD2. CDR3 size: 15 residues. With V trimmed by 6 bases and J by 6 bases, 9 bases remained unmatched. Germline V lookup: CDR1 SNHLY, CDR2 FYNNEI. CDR3 DNA: TGTGCCAGCAGGAGGGATAGCGGGAATTCCGGGGAGCTGTTTTTT. Its protein is CASRRDSGNSGELFF. Full variable domain (remainder filled in from reference TRBV2 and TRBJ2-2): EPEVTQTPSHQVTQMGQEVILRCVPISNHLYFYWYRQILGQKVEFLVSFYNNEISEKSEIFDDQFSVERPDGSNFTLKIRSTKLEDSAMYFCASRRDSGNSGELFFGEGSRLTVL.

The V and J genes are TRBV20-1 and TRBJ2-1, with TRBD2 identical over 8 bases. This CDR3 is 13 amino acids long. Germline CDR1 is DFQATT and CDR2 is SNEGSKA (reference sequence). Germline trimming cut 7 bases from V and 8 bases from J; bases unmatched to any gene: 10. CDR3 region: CSETGLVSHEQFF. The CDR3 nucleotides are TGCAGTGAGACGGGACTAGTTTCTCATGAGCAGTTCTTC.

This clonotype was counted at least ten times. The J gene is TRBJ1-2, the V gene TRBV2; D is unclear. CDR3 size: 12 residues. Germline CDR1 reads SNHLY; CDR2 reads FYNNEI. V was cut by 4 bases and J by 4 bases, with 7 bases left in between. For the CDR3, the DNA is TGTGCCAGCAGTGCGCAGTTCTATGGCTACACCTTC. This encodes CASSAQFYGYTF.

The V and J genes are TRBV11-3 and TRBJ2-5, with TRBD2 matching over 7 bases. The CDR3 totals 14 residues. CDR1 and CDR2 (germline): SGHNT, YENEEA. The V segment lost 5 bases and the J segment 3 bases; nucleotides outside the gene matches: 6. The DNA of the CDR3 is TGTGCCAGCAGCCCCAGCGGGAAGGAAGAGACCCAGTACTTC. Its translation: CASSPSGKEETQYF.

This clonotype was observed a handful of times. This chain connects TRBV20-1 to TRBJ2-7, with 7 bases lining up with TRBD1. The V gene end was trimmed by 6 bases and the J gene end by 5 bases; junction bases not matched to a gene: 7. From germline, CDR1 is DFQATT and CDR2 SNEGSKA (reference sequence). The CDR3 spans 12 residues. CDR3 protein: CSARQGFHEQYF. The CDR3 DNA sequence: TGCAGTGCCCGACAGGGTTTCCACGAGCAGTACTTC.

This clonotype was counted many times. The chain has TRBV27 and TRBJ2-1; 10 bases fit TRBD1. This CDR3 has 14 amino acids. The germline V gene has CDR1 MNHEY and CDR2 SMNVEV (reference sequence). Trimming cost V 3 bases and J 6 bases; bases outside gene matches: 2. The CDR3 coding sequence is TGTGCCAGCAGTTTTGGGACAGGGGTCAATGAGCAGTTCTTC. It codes for CASSFGTGVNEQFF.

The rearrangement joins TRBV3-1 to TRBJ2-1; 9 positions agree with TRBD1. The CDR3 has 15 amino acids. From germline, CDR1 is LGHDT and CDR2 YNNKEL (reference sequence). V shed 5 bases and J 9 bases; nucleotides not matched to a gene: 11. CDR3 in amino acids: CASSFPGQGSGEQFF. CDR3 DNA: TGTGCCAGCAGCTTTCCGGGACAGGGTAGTGGTGAGCAGTTCTTC.

This clonotype was seen at least ten times. V usage is TRBV7-8 and J usage is TRBJ2-7; 9 bases line up with TRBD1. V was pared by 5 bases and J by 3 bases, with 11 bases of the junction left unmatched. The CDR3 runs 16 residues. Per the germline V gene, CDR1 is SGHVS and CDR2 is FQNEAQ. In DNA, the CDR3 is TGTGCCAGCAGCCCACTACCGGGACAGGGATACTACGAGCAGTACTTC. This sequence encodes CASSPLPGQGYYEQYF.

This rearrangement joins TRBV30 to TRBJ2-2, with D possibly being TRBD1 (5 bases). The CDR3 has 16 residues. V shed 0 bases and J shed 6 bases, with 17 bases lying between them. The germline V gene encodes CDR1 GTSNPN and CDR2 SVGIG (reference sequence). The CDR3, as DNA: TGTGCCTGGAGTGTACGGCGAACAGGCGCCCCCGGGGAGCTGTTTTTT. Its translation: CAWSVRRTGAPGELFF.

V and J are TRBV9 and TRBJ2-1; possible D gene TRBD2, 5 bases. Germline lookup yields CDR1 SGDLS and CDR2 YYNGEE. V lost 7 bases, J lost 5 bases, and 16 bases lay in between. This CDR3 has 14 residues. CDR3 sequence: CASAGKGNDNEQFF. The CDR3 nucleotides are TGTGCCAGCGCCGGGAAGGGTAACGACAATGAGCAGTTCTTC.

The chain links TRBV11-2 to TRBJ2-4; TRBD1 or TRBD2 may be the D gene (5 bases each). CDR1 and CDR2 from the germline V gene are SGHAT and FQNNGV. V lost 0 bases and J 7 bases, leaving 25 bases between the germline ends. The CDR3 is 19 residues long. In nucleotides, the CDR3 is TGTGCCAGCAGCTTAGAGAGGGGTCCACCGGTGCTCGAGAGGAACATTCAGTACTTC. Amino acid sequence: CASSLERGPPVLERNIQYF.

This clonotype was picked up many times. The V gene is TRBV30, the J gene TRBJ2-7; D unresolved. The CDR3 totals 13 residues. Looked up from germline, CDR1 is GTSNPN and CDR2 is SVGIG (reference sequence). The V end lost 3 bases, the J end lost 1 base, and 10 bases lay between the germline ends. CDR3 sequence (DNA): TGTGCCTGGAGACCCCCGGAGTCCTACGAGCAGTACTTC. It codes for CAWRPPESYEQYF.

The V gene is TRBV15, the J gene TRBJ2-5, with TRBD2 matching over 14 bases. CDR1 LNHNV and CDR2 YYDKDF come from the germline V gene (reference sequence). Trimming removed 3 bases from V and 4 bases from J; junction bases left unmatched: 7. CDR3 length: 17 amino acids. The chain's CDR3 is CATSRLRTSGRRETQYF. DNA of the CDR3: TGTGCCACCAGCAGGCTGAGGACTAGCGGGAGGAGAGAGACCCAGTACTTC.

This clonotype appeared many times. CDR3 region: CAWSVKGRSYYGYTF. CDR3 DNA sequence: TGTGCCTGGAGTGTGAAAGGGCGATCATACTATGGCTACACCTTC. The rearrangement joins TRBV30 to TRBJ1-2; unclear D gene. CDR3 size: 15 residues. V gave up 0 bases and J gave up 3 bases, with 14 bases separating them. In germline, CDR1 is GTSNPN, CDR2 SVGIG (reference sequence).

This clonotype was counted a few times. The chain is built from TRBV9 and TRBJ1-2, with 7 bases identical to TRBD1. The trim removed 4 bases at V and 4 bases at J, leaving 4 bases unmatched. CDR1 and CDR2 from the germline V gene are SGDLS and YYNGEE. The CDR3 extends over 13 amino acids. CDR3 protein: CASSKDRVYGYTF. CDR3 DNA sequence: TGTGCCAGCAGCAAAGACAGGGTCTATGGCTACACCTTC.

This clonotype has just a few counts. The chain has TRBV5-4 and TRBJ2-2; 9 bases agree with TRBD1. The germline CDR1 and CDR2 sequences are SGHNT and YYREEE (reference sequence). V gave up 4 bases and J gave up 4 bases; unmatched junction bases: 8. The CDR3 is made up of 16 amino acids. Here the CDR3 DNA reads TGTGCCAGCAGCCAATGGACAGGGGATATCACCGGGGAGCTGTTTTTT. Amino acid sequence: CASSQWTGDITGELFF.

In its sample, this clonotype was seen many times. The rearrangement links TRBV11-3 to TRBJ1-1; D is uncertain. Deletions cut 3 bases from V and 2 bases from J, with 7 bases between. This CDR3 has 13 amino acids. Germline CDR1 reads SGHNT; CDR2 reads YENEEA. Here the CDR3 reads CASSFNRNTEAFF. The DNA for the CDR3 is TGTGCCAGCAGCTTCAACAGAAACACTGAAGCTTTCTTT.

The table lists this clonotype with a few counts. The chain is built from TRBV7-9 and TRBJ1-2, with D perhaps matching TRBD1 (5 bases). Germline V gene sequence: CDR1 SEHNR, CDR2 FQNEAQ (reference sequence). The V gene lost 5 bases and the J gene lost 3 bases, with 7 bases spanning the gap. The CDR3 sequence is 12 residues long. This chain's CDR3 is CASSAGDYGYTF. The CDR3 region has the DNA TGTGCCAGCAGCGCGGGGGACTATGGCTACACCTTC.

This chain connects TRBV7-9 to TRBJ2-1, with D possibly being TRBD2 (5 bases). CDR1 is SEHNR and CDR2 is FQNEAQ in the germline V gene (reference sequence). CDR3 length: 14 amino acids. Trimming took off 2 bases at V and 6 bases at J, with 11 bases between the two ends. DNA of the CDR3: TGTGCCAGCAGCTTACTACTAGTAAGCAATGAGCAGTTCTTC. Protein: CASSLLLVSNEQFF.

This clonotype showed up many times. V is TRBV12-5 and J is TRBJ2-3; D perhaps matches TRBD2 (7 bases). This CDR3 spans 13 amino acids. Germline CDR1 and CDR2: LGHNT and FRNRAP. Trimming removed 6 bases at V and 5 bases at J, with 12 bases between. CDR3 bases: TGTGCTAGTGGAGGGGGGAGGGAAGATACGCAGTATTTT. Amino acids: CASGGGREDTQYF.

This clonotype was picked up many times. The chain carries TRBV28 and TRBJ1-2; 10 bases line up with TRBD1. Germline V CDR1 and CDR2: MDHEN, SYDVKM. This CDR3 is 15 amino acids long. Trimming at V came to 6 bases and at J to 5 bases, leaving 9 bases not matched to a gene. The CDR3 is CASRPGTGVPYGYTF. The CDR3 nucleotides read TGTGCCAGCAGGCCCGGGACAGGGGTGCCTTATGGCTACACCTTC.